Presented here are 15 T cell receptor beta chains from one specimen sequenced in a study of shared clonotypes between healthy human individuals. The table came from immunoSEQ multiplex PCR; TCRdb's copy has only in-frame clones and leaves some out. The table shows roughly 1,500,000 clones, with around 98.5% occurring only once. Sequencing was performed on naive CD4+ T cells sorted from blood. Subset denoted: CD45RA+ positively selected. Source of these receptors: a man younger than 45 in good health.

The chain uses TRBV27 and TRBJ2-7, with D possibly TRBD2 on 5 matching bases. The CDR3 is made up of 14 amino acids. The germline gives CDR1 MNHEY, CDR2 SMNVEV (reference sequence). V lost 6 bases to trimming and J lost 3 bases, with 15 bases between them. CDR3 nucleotides: TGTGCCAGCAGCACCGCCGAGGGTCGCTACGAGCAGTACTTC. Its protein product is CASSTAEGRYEQYF.

The chain recombines TRBV7-2 with TRBJ1-3; D call uncertain. Trimming stripped 2 bases from V and 3 bases from J, with 5 bases between. Germline CDR1 is SGHTA and CDR2 is FQGNSA. The CDR3 covers 13 residues. The DNA of the CDR3 is TGTGCCAGCAGCTTAAAAAGTGGAAACACCATATATTTT. Protein sequence: CASSLKSGNTIYF.

This clone was detected once. This sequence joins TRBV7-9 and TRBJ1-2; D perhaps matches TRBD1 (5 bases). CDR3 length: 14 residues. V was pared by 6 bases and J by 8 bases, with 19 bases between. From germline, CDR1 is SEHNR and CDR2 FQNEAQ (reference sequence). CDR3 residues: CASRPNGGSQGYTF. In nucleotides, the CDR3 is TGTGCCAGCAGGCCAAATGGGGGGAGCCAAGGCTACACCTTC.

The CDR3 here is CASSTGYPGLASYEQYF. In DNA, the CDR3 is TGTGCCAGCAGCACCGGCTACCCGGGACTAGCTTCCTACGAGCAGTACTTC. The rearrangement links TRBV9 to TRBJ2-7; 9 nucleotides agree with TRBD2. Germline assignment: CDR1 SGDLS and CDR2 YYNGEE. J lost 1 base, V lost 4 bases, and 12 bases had no gene match. This CDR3 has 17 amino acids.

Comments on this clone: Additional DNA sequences in this sample encode the identical CDR3. CDR3 amino acids: CASSVSGSSYNEQFF. CDR3 bases: TGTGCCAGCAGCGTAAGCGGGAGTAGTTACAATGAGCAGTTCTTC. This chain links TRBV9 with TRBJ2-1; 8 bases are a match to TRBD2. The CDR3 consists of 15 residues. V lost 1 base to trimming and J lost 4 bases; unmatched junction nucleotides: 4. Looked up from germline, CDR1 is SGDLS and CDR2 is YYNGEE.

The rearrangement joins TRBV5-4 to TRBJ2-1; D might be TRBD1 (6 bases). CDR3 size: 13 residues. Germline V gene lookup returns CDR1 SGHNT and CDR2 YYREEE (reference sequence). Trimming cost V 4 bases and J 6 bases, with 11 bases left between them. CDR3 residues: CASSASQGNEQFF. The DNA for the CDR3 is TGTGCCAGCAGCGCCTCACAGGGCAATGAGCAGTTCTTC. Full variable domain (rest looked up from reference TRBV5-4 and TRBJ2-1): ETGVTQSPTHLIKTRGQQVTLRCSSQSGHNTVSWYQQALGQGPQFIFQYYREEENGRGNFPPRFSGLQFPNYSSELNVNALELDDSALYLCASSASQGNEQFFGPGTRLTVL.

The rearrangement links TRBV28 to TRBJ1-1; TRBD1 might be the D (5 bases). There are 14 residues in the CDR3. Germline V lookup: CDR1 MDHEN, CDR2 SYDVKM. The V end lost 1 base, the J end lost 1 base, and 7 bases lay between the germline ends. The CDR3 nucleotides read TGTGCCAGCAGTTTATACAGGAGGAACACTGAAGCTTTCTTT. This gives the protein CASSLYRRNTEAFF.

The chain couples TRBV30 to TRBJ1-1; a possible D gene is TRBD1 (5 bases). In germline, CDR1 is GTSNPN, CDR2 SVGIG (reference sequence). The V end lost 8 bases, the J end lost 1 base, and 8 bases lay between the germline ends. The CDR3 length is 11 residues. CDR3 sequence: CARGGNTEAFF. DNA of the CDR3: TGTGCCCGGGGGGGGAACACTGAAGCTTTCTTT.

The chain has TRBV2 and TRBJ2-1; perhaps TRBD2 as D (6 bases). Germline V gene sequence: CDR1 SNHLY, CDR2 FYNNEI. The V end lost 7 bases, the J end lost 6 bases, and 10 bases lay between the germline ends. The CDR3 totals 12 residues. The CDR3 spells CASNWDFNEQFF. Written as DNA, the CDR3 is TGTGCCAGCAACTGGGACTTCAATGAGCAGTTCTTC.

The V gene is TRBV7-9, the J gene TRBJ2-3; D is perhaps TRBD2 (5 bases). The CDR3 is 16 amino acids. V lost 5 bases and J 0 bases, leaving 15 bases between the germline ends. Germline assignment: CDR1 SEHNR and CDR2 FQNEAQ (reference sequence). CDR3 residues: CASSPRTLGSTDTQYF. In nucleotides, the CDR3 is TGTGCCAGCAGCCCCCGGACTTTAGGAAGCACAGATACGCAGTATTTT.

The genes are TRBV19 and TRBJ1-4, with D possibly matching TRBD1 (5 bases). The germline V gene encodes CDR1 LNHDA and CDR2 SQIVND (reference sequence). V lost 4 bases and J lost 9, with 9 bases in between. The CDR3 spans 12 residues. CDR3 residues: CASSTRQKKLFF. DNA of the CDR3: TGTGCCAGTAGTACCCGACAGAAAAAACTGTTTTTT.

The chain uses TRBV7-8 and TRBJ2-7; 11 bases are shared with TRBD2. Germline CDR1 is SGHVS and CDR2 is FQNEAQ. The length of the CDR3 is 18 residues. With V trimmed by 1 base and J by 0 bases, 8 bases remained unmatched. The CDR3 sequence is CASSLVATSGTSSYEQYF. The CDR3 nucleotides read TGTGCCAGCAGCTTAGTCGCGACTAGCGGGACTAGCTCCTACGAGCAGTACTTC.

This chain links TRBV6-1 with TRBJ2-2; 7 nucleotides line up with TRBD2. Germline V gene data show CDR1 as MNHNS and CDR2 as SASEGT. The length of the CDR3 is 16 residues. V shed 1 base and J 0 bases; nucleotides not matched to a gene: 2. In nucleotides, the CDR3 is TGTGCCAGCAGTGAAGTAGGGAGGGCGAACACCGGGGAGCTGTTTTTT. Translating it yields CASSEVGRANTGELFF.

V gene TRBV29-1 combines with J gene TRBJ2-3; TRBD2 agrees at 7 bases. This CDR3 comprises 16 residues. Germline loops: CDR1 SQVTM, CDR2 ANQGSEA. V gave up 6 bases and J gave up 0 bases; unmatched junction bases: 12. The CDR3 spells CSVTGAGTPSTDTQYF. The CDR3 region has the DNA TGCAGCGTCACAGGAGCGGGAACCCCTAGCACAGATACGCAGTATTTT.

V gene TRBV5-1 combines with J gene TRBJ2-3; 11 positions match TRBD2. The germline V gene has CDR1 SGHRS and CDR2 YFSETQ. V lost 4 bases and J lost 6; bases outside the gene matches: 10. CDR3 size: 16 residues. The CDR3 here is CASSPRTSGRMDTQYF. The DNA of the CDR3 is TGCGCCAGCAGCCCCAGAACTAGCGGGAGAATGGATACGCAGTATTTT. Full variable domain (missing parts from reference TRBV5-1 and TRBJ2-3): KAGVTQTPRYLIKTRGQQVTLSCSPISGHRSVSWYQQTPGQGLQFLFEYFSETQRNKGNFPGRFSGRQFSNSRSEMNVSTLELGDSALYLCASSPRTSGRMDTQYFGPGTRLTVL.